This T cell receptor beta chain was captured in a study of T cell clusters in autoimmune cytopenias. Findings of the study overall: TRB repertoire shifts in secondary cytopenia and chronic lymphocytic leukemia mostly reflected lymphoma, not autoimmunity.

TRB was amplified from 250 ng of peripheral blood genomic DNA per sample. Multiplex touch-down PCR amplified TRB using TRB-A and TRB-B pools in one tube. TCRdb re-called the multiplex PCR reads and catalogs CDR3 proteins one per entry, DNA excluded. The record lists thousands of distinct CDR3 sequences, of which the ten most abundant hold about 22%. This CDR3 is 13 amino acids long. This clonotype is classed as medium-sized (0.01 to 0.1%) by frequency. Antigen specificity is unknown. This same sample was also part of a study on T cell repertoires in aging, cancer and after chemotherapy. That paper states: Healthy donors lost TCR diversity with age mainly through richness, cancer patients through richness and evenness.

Specimen: peripheral blood. This receptor was identified in a human donor in good health. V is TRBV12-3 or TRBV12-4 and J is TRBJ2-1; TCRdb proposes TRBD1, but this gene call is untestable without DNA. This chain's CDR3 is CASSRDAENEQFF.